This entry lists 23 T cell receptor beta chains sequenced from one sample in a study of blood T cell repertoires in COVID-19. Generated by immunoSEQ multiplex PCR, the TCRdb table keeps only in-frame clones and is missing some. The sample lists approximately 150,000 clones, about four fifths seen once, with approximately 18% in the top ten. Sequences were obtained from peripheral blood. The receptors derive from a woman aged 65 to 85 who had recovered from COVID-19.

The chain combines TRBV19 with TRBJ2-7, with 7 nucleotides matching TRBD1. The V gene end was trimmed by 1 base and the J gene end by 1 base; junction bases not matched to a gene: 7. Germline V CDR1 and CDR2: LNHDA, SQIVND (reference sequence). There are 16 residues in the CDR3. The CDR3 bases are TGTGCCAGTAGTATAGTCTGGGCAGGGGGTTCCTACGAGCAGTACTTC. Its translation is CASSIVWAGGSYEQYF.

The genes are TRBV18 and TRBJ2-3, with a tentative D call TRBD1 (6 bases). V lost 3 bases and J 0 bases, leaving 13 bases between the germline ends. CDR1 is KGHSH, CDR2 LQKENI, per germline. The CDR3 loop spans 16 amino acids. This CDR3 reads CASSPTGPPSTDTQYF. CDR3 coding DNA: TGTGCCAGCTCACCCACAGGGCCGCCTAGCACAGATACGCAGTATTTT.

The chain carries TRBV6-5 and TRBJ1-1, with D perhaps matching TRBD1 (5 bases). With 10 bases removed from V and 11 bases from J, the gap between germline ends came to 20 bases. The CDR3 has 12 residues. Germline V gene sequence: CDR1 MNHEY, CDR2 SVGAGI. CDR3 in DNA: TGTGCCATATCCCGGTTGGGGGGGGAGGCTTTCTTT. This translates into CAISRLGGEAFF.

V usage is TRBV5-1 and J usage is TRBJ2-7, with TRBD1 identical over 11 bases. After removal of 4 bases from V and 5 bases from J, the junction contained 5 bases not matched to a gene. There are 14 residues in the CDR3. Germline V lookup: CDR1 SGHRS, CDR2 YFSETQ. CDR3 coding DNA: TGCGCCAGCAGCCGCGGACAGGGGGCTAACGAGCAGTACTTC. As protein: CASSRGQGANEQYF.

This sequence joins TRBV7-6 and TRBJ2-1; 11 bases line up with TRBD2. This CDR3 comprises 16 residues. The germline V gene encodes CDR1 SGHVS and CDR2 FNYEAQ. With V trimmed by 5 bases and J by 9 bases, 12 bases remained unmatched. CDR3 DNA sequence: TGTGCCAGCAGCCCAGAACTAGCGGGAGTGGGAGGTGAGCAGTTCTTC. It specifies CASSPELAGVGGEQFF.

The chain joins TRBV19 to TRBJ2-2; maybe TRBD1 (6 bases). The ends were cut back, 7 bases at V and 1 base at J, with 13 bases in the middle. Germline assignment: CDR1 LNHDA and CDR2 SQIVND (reference sequence). The CDR3 contains 15 residues. Here the CDR3 DNA reads TGTGCCAGTACTGGGGGCCAGGAGAACACCGGGGAGCTGTTTTTT. Translated: CASTGGQENTGELFF.

The genes are TRBV7-8 and TRBJ1-1; D ambiguous. V lost 5 bases and J 1 base, leaving 11 bases between the germline ends. Germline lookup yields CDR1 SGHVS and CDR2 FQNEAQ. The CDR3 is 14 amino acids. As DNA, the CDR3 is TGTGCCAGCAGCCCCGGACTTAGGAACACTGAAGCTTTCTTT. This encodes CASSPGLRNTEAFF.

CDR3 sequence (DNA): TGTGCCAGCTCACCGAGACAGTTGGACACTGAAGCTTTCTTT. Translation gives CASSPRQLDTEAFF. The chain uses TRBV18 and TRBJ1-1; a weak D match, TRBD1 (5 bases). Germline-derived CDR1 and CDR2 are KGHSH and LQKENI. V gave up 3 bases and J gave up 3 bases, with 11 bases separating them. This CDR3 is built from 14 residues.

The CDR3 region is CASSQRGGTEETQYF. CDR3 DNA sequence: TGTGCCAGCTCACAGCGGGGGGGGACCGAAGAGACCCAGTACTTC. The chain uses TRBV18 and TRBJ2-5; TRBD2 agrees at 10 bases. The germline V gene has CDR1 KGHSH and CDR2 LQKENI. V dropped 4 bases and J dropped 3; count of bases not matched to a gene: 5. The CDR3 is 15 residues long.

CDR3 residues: CASSLQGAGEQYF. CDR3 nucleotides: TGTGCCAGCAGCCTACAGGGGGCGGGTGAGCAGTACTTC. This chain connects TRBV2 to TRBJ2-7; TRBD1 agrees at 9 bases. CDR3 size: 13 residues. V was clipped by 6 bases and J by 7 bases; unmatched bases: 7. CDR1 and CDR2 from the germline V gene are SNHLY and FYNNEI.

This clone was recorded many times. CDR3 DNA sequence: TGTGCCAGCAGTGCGGGAGGGCCCTCAGATACGCAGTATTTT. This codes for CASSAGGPSDTQYF. This sequence joins TRBV6-4 and TRBJ2-3, with 8 bases lining up with TRBD2. The CDR3 loop spans 14 amino acids. Germline CDR1 MRHNA, CDR2 SNTAGT. The V gene end was trimmed by 4 bases and the J gene end by 4 bases; junction bases not matched to a gene: 4.

This clone was found a few times. The chain couples TRBV29-1 to TRBJ1-2, with 9 positions matching TRBD1. The V gene end was trimmed by 1 base and the J gene end by 8 bases; junction bases not matched to a gene: 5. The germline V gene encodes CDR1 SQVTM and CDR2 ANQGSEA. The CDR3 consists of 13 residues. The CDR3 DNA reads as TGCAGCGTTGAAGGGGGACAGGGAAGGGGCTACACCTTC. It translates to CSVEGGQGRGYTF.

V gene TRBV11-2 combines with J gene TRBJ2-7; D is possibly TRBD2 (5 bases). The CDR3 totals 14 residues. Germline V gene lookup returns CDR1 SGHAT and CDR2 FQNNGV. The germline V and J ends were trimmed by 7 bases and 2 bases, with 15 bases remaining between them. CDR3 sequence: CASTLDGVAYEQYF. The DNA of the CDR3 is TGTGCCAGCACCCTGGACGGGGTGGCCTACGAGCAGTACTTC. Full variable domain (remainder filled in from reference TRBV11-2 and TRBJ2-7): EAGVAQSPRYKIIEKRQSVAFWCNPISGHATLYWYQQILGQGPKLLIQFQNNGVVDDSQLPKDRFSAERLKGVDSTLKIQPAKLEDSAVYLCASTLDGVAYEQYFGPGTRLTVT.

This chain uses TRBV5-1 with TRBJ1-1; tentatively, D is TRBD1 (6 bases). Trimming stripped 2 bases from V and 1 base from J, with 12 bases between. Germline assignment: CDR1 SGHRS and CDR2 YFSETQ. CDR3 length: 15 amino acids. Written as DNA, the CDR3 is TGCGCCAGCAGCTTACTCGGGGGGGCGAACACTGAAGCTTTCTTT. This encodes CASSLLGGANTEAFF.

This clone was observed once. The rearrangement joins TRBV3-1 (or the pseudogene TRBV3-2) to TRBJ2-3, with 8 positions matching TRBD2. Germline CDR1 is LGHDT and CDR2 is YNNKEL (reference sequence). There are 15 residues in the CDR3. Trimming at V came to 4 bases and at J to 6 bases, leaving 9 bases not matched to a gene. Written as DNA, the CDR3 is TGTGCCAGCAGCCCGGCGGGGGCGGGGGGTGATACGCAGTATTTT. As protein: CASSPAGAGGDTQYF.

J is TRBJ2-1 and V is TRBV5-1, with 9 bases aligning to TRBD2. V lost 5 bases and J lost 0; bases outside the gene matches: 3. The CDR3 length is 15 residues. Looked up from germline, CDR1 is SGHRS and CDR2 is YFSETQ. The CDR3 bases are TGCGCCAGCAGGGCGCGGGAGGGCTCCTACAATGAGCAGTTCTTC. Translated, it gives CASRAREGSYNEQFF.

This clone was seen once. CDR3 coding DNA: TGTGCCAGCAACCGACAGGGGGCGTACACTGAAGCTTTCTTT. This codes for CASNRQGAYTEAFF. The genes are TRBV9 and TRBJ1-1, with 10 nucleotides matching TRBD1. With 6 bases clipped from V and 3 bases from J, the junction kept 5 bases outside the gene matches. This CDR3 comprises 14 residues. CDR1 SGDLS and CDR2 YYNGEE come from the germline V gene. Using reference TRBV9 and TRBJ1-1 for the parts outside the CDR3, the full variable domain is DSGVTQTPKHLITATGQRVTLRCSPRSGDLSVYWYQQSLDQGLQFLIQYYNGEERAKGNILERFSAQQFPDLHSELNLSSLELGDSALYFCASNRQGAYTEAFFGQGTRLTVV.

The rearrangement uses TRBV28 and TRBJ2-7; no firm D call. The germline V and J ends were trimmed by 4 bases and 6 bases, with 10 bases remaining between them. Germline CDR1 MDHEN, CDR2 SYDVKM. The CDR3 has 12 amino acids. CDR3 DNA: TGTGCCAGCAGTTCCCTAGGCTCCGAGCAGTACTTC. This sequence encodes CASSSLGSEQYF.

V usage is TRBV5-4 and J usage is TRBJ2-1; 9 bases align to TRBD2. With 4 bases clipped from V and 8 bases from J, the junction kept 13 bases outside the gene matches. CDR1 is SGHNT, CDR2 YYREEE, per germline (reference sequence). The CDR3 extends over 16 amino acids. The CDR3 reads CASSPPLAGGPDEQFF. CDR3 in DNA: TGTGCCAGCAGCCCCCCTCTGGCGGGGGGGCCGGATGAGCAGTTCTTC.

This clone appeared a few times. This sequence joins TRBV21-1 and TRBJ1-1; the D call of TRBD1 is as the table states it, not checked on the DNA. TRBV21-1 is a pseudogene locus. CDR3 length: 13 amino acids. This CDR3 reads CASSKAGGTEAFF. In DNA, the CDR3 is TGTGCCAGCAGCAAAGCAGGGGGCACTGAAGCTTTCTTT.

The rearrangement uses TRBV24-1 and TRBJ2-1; D is perhaps TRBD2 (6 bases). The CDR3 is made up of 16 amino acids. The V end was cut by 6 bases, the J end by 0 bases, with 14 bases between. Germline V gene data show CDR1 as KGHDR and CDR2 as SFDVKD. The CDR3 DNA follows: TGTGCCACCAGTAGCGGGTCATTTGACTCCTACAATGAGCAGTTCTTC. Translating gives CATSSGSFDSYNEQFF.

V gene TRBV28 combines with J gene TRBJ1-4; D unclear. Germline CDR1 and CDR2: MDHEN and SYDVKM. Trimming stripped 6 bases from V and 0 bases from J, with 11 bases between. This CDR3 has 15 amino acids. The CDR3 protein is CASRESTPTNEKLFF. CDR3 nucleotide sequence: TGTGCCAGCAGGGAGTCGACGCCAACTAATGAAAAACTGTTTTTT.

This chain uses TRBV19 with TRBJ1-2; 7 nucleotides agree with TRBD1. The CDR3 extends over 13 amino acids. J lost 2 bases, V lost 9 bases, and 6 bases had no gene match. Looked up from germline, CDR1 is LNHDA and CDR2 is SQIVND (reference sequence). The CDR3 region has the DNA TGTGCCAGCCGGGGGGGACAGAACTATGGCTACACCTTC. It codes for CASRGGQNYGYTF. Drawing the rest from reference TRBV19 and TRBJ1-2, the complete variable domain is DGGITQSPKYLFRKEGQNVTLSCEQNLNHDAMYWYRQDPGQGLRLIYYSQIVNDFQKGDIAEGYSVSREKKESFPLTVTSAQKNPTAFYLCASRGGQNYGYTFGSGTRLTVV.